The rows below give T cell receptor beta chains drawn from one sample of a study of naive CD8 T cells in extremely preterm neonates. Some clones are missing from TCRdb's copy, which holds only in-frame ones; the method was immunoSEQ multiplex PCR. The table has several thousand clones, 98% seen once. What was sequenced was naive CD8+ T cells from blood. The receptors stem from a human donor in good health. CDR3s include the opening cysteine and the closing phenylalanine or tryptophan. The D gene is left open where the match is weak. A clone size is listed for some rows: how often the clone was seen (once, few, many), or a class if it is expanded.

TRBJ2-1,NA,TRBV28,TRBD2,CASSGLGPYNEQFF,TGTGCCAGCAGTGGACTAGGGCCCTACAATGAGCAGTTCTTC
TRBJ2-5,NA,TRBV28,NA,CASNEEMGETQYF,TGTGCCAGCAATGAGGAGATGGGAGAGACCCAGTACTTC
TRBJ1-3,NA,TRBV15,NA,CATSRVSPNSGNTIYF,TGTGCCACCAGCAGAGTCAGTCCCAACTCTGGAAACACCATATATTTT
TRBJ2-5,NA,TRBV9,TRBD2,CASSVGGKETQYF,TGTGCCAGCAGCGTGGGGGGGAAAGAGACCCAGTACTTC
TRBJ2-7,NA,TRBV7-2,NA,CASSGGRGATASEQYF,TGTGCCAGCAGCGGAGGACGGGGGGCGACGGCCTCCGAGCAGTACTTC
TRBJ1-2,NA,TRBV6-5,TRBD1,CASSYSTGANYGYTF,TGTGCCAGCAGTTACTCGACAGGGGCTAACTATGGCTACACCTTC
TRBJ1-5,NA,TRBV19,TRBD1,CASARDRYNQPQHF,TGTGCCAGTGCCCGGGACAGATACAATCAGCCCCAGCATTTT
TRBJ2-1,once,TRBV28,NA,CASSARDFDLSNEQFF,TGTGCCAGCAGTGCCCGGGATTTCGACCTTTCCAATGAGCAGTTCTTC
TRBJ2-1,NA,TRBV27,TRBD1,CASSKRQGLDEQFF,TGTGCCAGCAGTAAAAGACAGGGCCTGGATGAGCAGTTCTTC
TRBJ2-1,once,TRBV5-8,NA,CASSFDRTRSYNEQFF,TGTGCCAGCAGCTTCGACAGGACCCGATCCTACAATGAGCAGTTCTTC
TRBJ2-1,NA,TRBV9,NA,CASSGGGAGSNEQFF,TGTGCCAGCAGCGGTGGGGGGGCTGGATCCAATGAGCAGTTCTTC
TRBJ2-3,NA,TRBV27,TRBD2,CASSPPGRVVIGTQYF,TGTGCCAGCAGTCCCCCTGGGAGGGTGGTCATAGGTACGCAGTATTTT
TRBJ2-3,NA,TRBV28,TRBD2,CASTTRLAGFSTDTQYF,TGTGCCAGCACTACCCGCTTAGCGGGCTTCAGCACAGATACGCAGTATTTT
TRBJ1-2,once,TRBV7-9,NA,CASSLGQDFYGYTF,TGTGCCAGCAGCTTAGGACAGGACTTCTATGGCTACACCTTC
TRBJ2-7,NA,TRBV27,NA,CASSLTQSSSYEQYF,TGTGCCAGCAGTTTAACACAGTCGAGCTCCTACGAGCAGTACTTC
TRBJ2-5,NA,TRBV29-1,TRBD2,CSVDQRGMGKTQYF,TGCAGCGTTGATCAGCGGGGGATGGGGAAGACCCAGTACTTC
TRBJ2-7,NA,TRBV6-1,NA,CASSETTDPGDREQYF,TGTGCCAGCAGTGAAACTACGGACCCGGGGGATCGGGAGCAGTACTTC
TRBJ1-3,NA,TRBV28,NA,CASTRGGNTIYF,TGTGCCAGCACCCGAGGTGGAAACACCATATATTTT
TRBJ2-1,once,TRBV4-1,TRBD1,CASSLPGQDPNEQFF,TGCGCCAGCAGCCTTCCGGGACAGGACCCCAATGAGCAGTTCTTC
TRBJ1-4,NA,TRBV27,TRBD1,CASRTGDEKLFF,TGTGCCAGCAGGACAGGGGATGAAAAACTGTTTTTT
TRBJ1-1,NA,TRBV28,TRBD1,CASSLTGAGTEAFF,TGTGCCAGCAGTTTGACAGGGGCGGGAACTGAAGCTTTCTTT
TRBJ1-1,NA,TRBV28,NA,CASSLTENTEAFF,TGTGCCAGCAGTTTGACAGAGAACACTGAAGCTTTCTTT
TRBJ2-7,NA,TRBV7-3,TRBD1,CASSVGGQGVYEQYF,TGTGCCAGCAGCGTCGGGGGACAGGGAGTGTACGAGCAGTACTTC
TRBJ2-3,NA,TRBV7-3,NA,CASSPGPGEPDTQYF,TGTGCCAGCAGCCCCGGGCCAGGGGAGCCGGATACGCAGTATTTT
TRBJ2-7,NA,TRBV7-7,TRBD1,CASSVGQGTYEQYF,TGTGCCAGCAGCGTCGGACAGGGCACTTACGAGCAGTACTTC
TRBJ1-2,NA,TRBV9,TRBD1,CASSVGGTGDGYGYTF,TGTGCCAGCAGCGTAGGCGGGACAGGGGACGGCTATGGCTACACCTTC
TRBJ1-4,NA,TRBV12-5,NA,CASGWRSPRINEKLFF,TGTGCTAGTGGTTGGAGGAGCCCGAGAATTAATGAAAAACTGTTTTTT
TRBJ1-5,NA,TRBV28,NA,CASSWSDQPQHF,TGTGCCAGCAGTTGGAGCGATCAGCCCCAGCATTTT